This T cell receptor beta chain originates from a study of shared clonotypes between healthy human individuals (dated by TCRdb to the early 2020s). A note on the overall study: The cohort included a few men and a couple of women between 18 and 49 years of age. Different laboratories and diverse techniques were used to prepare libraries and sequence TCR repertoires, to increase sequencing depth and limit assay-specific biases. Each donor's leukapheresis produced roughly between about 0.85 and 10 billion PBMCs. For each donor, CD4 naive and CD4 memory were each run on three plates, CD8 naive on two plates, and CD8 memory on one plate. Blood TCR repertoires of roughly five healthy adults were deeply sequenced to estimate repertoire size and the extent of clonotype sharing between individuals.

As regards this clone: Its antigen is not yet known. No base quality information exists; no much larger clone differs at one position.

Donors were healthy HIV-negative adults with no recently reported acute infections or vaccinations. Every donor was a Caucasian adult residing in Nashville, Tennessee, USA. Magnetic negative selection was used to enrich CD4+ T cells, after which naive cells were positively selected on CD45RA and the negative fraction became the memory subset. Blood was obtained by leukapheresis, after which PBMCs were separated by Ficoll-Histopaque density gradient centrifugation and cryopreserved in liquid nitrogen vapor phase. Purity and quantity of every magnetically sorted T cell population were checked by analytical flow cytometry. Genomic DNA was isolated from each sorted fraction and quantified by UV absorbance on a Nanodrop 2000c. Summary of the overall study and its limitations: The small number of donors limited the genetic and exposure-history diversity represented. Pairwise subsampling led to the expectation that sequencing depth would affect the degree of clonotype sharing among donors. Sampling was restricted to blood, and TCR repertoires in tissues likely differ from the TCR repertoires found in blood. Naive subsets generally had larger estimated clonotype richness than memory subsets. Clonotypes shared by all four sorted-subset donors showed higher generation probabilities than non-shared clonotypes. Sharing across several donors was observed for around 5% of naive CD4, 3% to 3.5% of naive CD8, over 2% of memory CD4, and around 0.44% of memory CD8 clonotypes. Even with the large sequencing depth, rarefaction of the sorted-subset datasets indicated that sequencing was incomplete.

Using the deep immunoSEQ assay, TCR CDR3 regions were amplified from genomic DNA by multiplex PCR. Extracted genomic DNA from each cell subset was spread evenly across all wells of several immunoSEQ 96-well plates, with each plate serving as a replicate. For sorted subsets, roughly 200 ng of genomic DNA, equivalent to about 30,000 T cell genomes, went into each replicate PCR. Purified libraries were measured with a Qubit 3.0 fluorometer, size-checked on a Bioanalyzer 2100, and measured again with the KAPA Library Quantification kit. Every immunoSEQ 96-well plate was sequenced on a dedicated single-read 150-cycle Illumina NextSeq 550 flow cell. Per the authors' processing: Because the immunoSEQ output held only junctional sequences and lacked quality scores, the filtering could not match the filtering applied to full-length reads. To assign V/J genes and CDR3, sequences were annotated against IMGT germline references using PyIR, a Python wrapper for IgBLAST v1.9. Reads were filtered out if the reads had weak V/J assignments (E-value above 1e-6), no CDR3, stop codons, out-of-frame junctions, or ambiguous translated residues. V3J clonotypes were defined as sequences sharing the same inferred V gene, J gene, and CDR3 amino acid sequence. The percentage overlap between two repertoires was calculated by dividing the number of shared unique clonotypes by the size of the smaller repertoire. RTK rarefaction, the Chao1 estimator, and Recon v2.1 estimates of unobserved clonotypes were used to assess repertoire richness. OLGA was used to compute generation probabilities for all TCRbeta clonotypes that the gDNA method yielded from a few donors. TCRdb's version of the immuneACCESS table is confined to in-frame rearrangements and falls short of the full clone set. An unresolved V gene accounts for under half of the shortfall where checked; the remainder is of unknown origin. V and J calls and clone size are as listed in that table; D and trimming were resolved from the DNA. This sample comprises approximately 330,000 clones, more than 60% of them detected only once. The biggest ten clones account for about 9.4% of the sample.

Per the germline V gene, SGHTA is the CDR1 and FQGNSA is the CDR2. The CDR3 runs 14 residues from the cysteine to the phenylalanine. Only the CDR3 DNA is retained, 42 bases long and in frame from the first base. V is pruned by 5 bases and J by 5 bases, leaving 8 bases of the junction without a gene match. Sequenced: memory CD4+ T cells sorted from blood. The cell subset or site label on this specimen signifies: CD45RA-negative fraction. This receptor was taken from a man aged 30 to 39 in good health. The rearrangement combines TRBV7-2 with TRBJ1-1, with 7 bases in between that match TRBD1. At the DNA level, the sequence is TGTGCCAGCAGCCTTAGGGGGCTGGGGACTGAAGCTTTCTTT. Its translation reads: CASSLRGLGTEAFF.